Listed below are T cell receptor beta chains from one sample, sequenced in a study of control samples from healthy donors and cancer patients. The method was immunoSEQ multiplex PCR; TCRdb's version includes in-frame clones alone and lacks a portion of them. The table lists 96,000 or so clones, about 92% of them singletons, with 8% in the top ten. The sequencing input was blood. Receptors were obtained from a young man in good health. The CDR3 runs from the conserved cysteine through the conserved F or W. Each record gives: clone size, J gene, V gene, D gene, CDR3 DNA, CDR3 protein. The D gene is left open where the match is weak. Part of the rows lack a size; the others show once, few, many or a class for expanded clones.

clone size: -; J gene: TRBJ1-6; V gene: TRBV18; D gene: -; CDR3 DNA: TGTGCCAGCTCACCGGCGGACGGCTATAATTCACCCCTCCACTTT; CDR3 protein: CASSPADGYNSPLHF
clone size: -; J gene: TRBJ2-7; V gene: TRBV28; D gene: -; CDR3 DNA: TGTGCCAGCAGTCCTCCCCCAGCGAACACCTACGAGCAGTACTTC; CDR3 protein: CASSPPPANTYEQYF
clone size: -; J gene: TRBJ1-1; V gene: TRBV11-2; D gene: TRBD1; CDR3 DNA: TGTGCCAGCAGCTTGACAGGGCTTTTTACTGAAGCTTTCTTT; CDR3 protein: CASSLTGLFTEAFF
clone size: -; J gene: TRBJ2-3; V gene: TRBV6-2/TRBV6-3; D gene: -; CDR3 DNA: TGTGCCAGCAGTTTTATGAGGGACGCAGATACGCAGTATTTT; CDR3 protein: CASSFMRDADTQYF
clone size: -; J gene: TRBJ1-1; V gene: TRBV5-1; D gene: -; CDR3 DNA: TGCGCCAGCAGCTTGACAGGGCTGACTGAAGCTTTCTTT; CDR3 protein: CASSLTGLTEAFF
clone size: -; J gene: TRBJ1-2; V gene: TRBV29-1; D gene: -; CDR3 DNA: TGCAGCGTTGAAGATAGGGCTGCGAACTATGGCTACACCTTC; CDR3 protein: CSVEDRAANYGYTF
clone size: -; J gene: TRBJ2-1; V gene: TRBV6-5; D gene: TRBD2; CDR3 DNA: TGTGCCAGCAGTTCCGGGGGAGGGAGCTCCTACAATGAGCAGTTCTTC; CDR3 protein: CASSSGGGSSYNEQFF
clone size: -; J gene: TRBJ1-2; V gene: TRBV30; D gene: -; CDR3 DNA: TGTGCCTGGGGGTCGGACCGCGCTAACTATGGCTACACCTTC; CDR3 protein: CAWGSDRANYGYTF
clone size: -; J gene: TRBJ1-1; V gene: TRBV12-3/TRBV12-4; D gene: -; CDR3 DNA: TGTGCCAGCAGTTTGGTCGGGGAAACTGAAGCTTTCTTT; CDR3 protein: CASSLVGETEAFF
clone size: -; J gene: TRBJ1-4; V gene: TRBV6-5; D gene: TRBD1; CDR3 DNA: TGTGCCAGCAGTTTCTCGGACAGGGCTAATGAAAAACTGTTTTTT; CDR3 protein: CASSFSDRANEKLFF
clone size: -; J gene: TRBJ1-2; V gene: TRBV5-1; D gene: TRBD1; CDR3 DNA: TGCGCCAGCAGCTTGGCCGGACAGGGCAATGGCTACACCTTC; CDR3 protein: CASSLAGQGNGYTF
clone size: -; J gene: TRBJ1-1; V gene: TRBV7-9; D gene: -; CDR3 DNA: TGTGCCAGCAGCTTAGCGGCAGGGAACACTGAAGCTTTCTTT; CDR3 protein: CASSLAAGNTEAFF
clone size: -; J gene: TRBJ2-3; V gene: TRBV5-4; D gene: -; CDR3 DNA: TGTGCCAGCAGCCCCCCGGGACTTAGCACAGATACGCAGTATTTT; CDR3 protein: CASSPPGLSTDTQYF
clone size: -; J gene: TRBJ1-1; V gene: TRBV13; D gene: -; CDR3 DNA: TGTGCCAGCAACAGTTGGGGGATGAACACTGAAGCTTTCTTT; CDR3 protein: CASNSWGMNTEAFF
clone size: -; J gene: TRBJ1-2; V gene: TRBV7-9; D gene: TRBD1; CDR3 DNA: TGTGCCAGCAGCCAGGACAGGCTCTATGGCTACACCTTC; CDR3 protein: CASSQDRLYGYTF
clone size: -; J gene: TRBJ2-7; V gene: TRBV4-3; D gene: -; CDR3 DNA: TGCGCCAGCAGCCAAGATTGGGCAGGAAGCTCCTACGAGCAGTACTTC; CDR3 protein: CASSQDWAGSSYEQYF
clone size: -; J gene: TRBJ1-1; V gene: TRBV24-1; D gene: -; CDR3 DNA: TGTGCCACCAGTGATCCGGGAGGTGAAGCTTTCTTT; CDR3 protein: CATSDPGGEAFF
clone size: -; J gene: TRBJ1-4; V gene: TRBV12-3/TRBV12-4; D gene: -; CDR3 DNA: TGTGCCAGCAGTTTAGGTGGGCGGGAAAAACTGTTTTTT; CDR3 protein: CASSLGGREKLFF
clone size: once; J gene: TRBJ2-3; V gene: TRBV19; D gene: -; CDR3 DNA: TGTGCCAGTAGTATAGCGGGGCTACCTTCTACAGATACGCAGTATTTT; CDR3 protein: CASSIAGLPSTDTQYF
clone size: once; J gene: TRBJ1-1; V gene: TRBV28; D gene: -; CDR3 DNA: TGTGCCAGCAGCCGAAACACTGAAGCTTTCTTT; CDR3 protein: CASSRNTEAFF
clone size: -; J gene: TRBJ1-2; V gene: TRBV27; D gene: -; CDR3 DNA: TGTGCCAGCAGTTTACGGGGGCACTATGGCTACACCTTC; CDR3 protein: CASSLRGHYGYTF
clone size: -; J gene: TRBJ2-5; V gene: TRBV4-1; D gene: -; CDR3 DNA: TGCGCCAGCAGCCACGTCGGGGGCCCAGAGACCCAGTACTTC; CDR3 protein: CASSHVGGPETQYF
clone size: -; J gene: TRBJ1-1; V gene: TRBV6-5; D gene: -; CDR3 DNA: TGTGCCAGCAGTTCCGACCTTCCCGGGGGCACTGAAGCTTTCTTT; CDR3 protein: CASSSDLPGGTEAFF
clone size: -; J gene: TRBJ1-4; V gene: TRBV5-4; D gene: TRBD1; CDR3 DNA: TGTGCCAGCAGCTTCGGGACAGGGGATGAAAAACTGTTTTTT; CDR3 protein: CASSFGTGDEKLFF
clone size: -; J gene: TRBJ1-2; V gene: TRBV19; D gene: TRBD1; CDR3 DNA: TGTGCCAGTAGGACAGGGCTATATGGCTACACCTTC; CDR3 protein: CASRTGLYGYTF